What follows are 13 T cell receptor beta chains derived from one specimen sequenced in a study of T-cell reconstitution after alpha-beta-depleted transplantation in children. Using unique molecular identifiers, the investigators prepared the TCRbeta library. TCRdb re-derived calls from the PCR reads in MiXCR, one entry per CDR3 protein. The data hold about 120,000 distinct CDR3 sequences, with 10% observed a single time. Sample: PBMCs, taken before TCRalphabeta/CD19-depleted stem cell transplant. The receptor set was obtained from a boy younger than 10 with acute lymphoblastic leukemia, due to receive a stem cell transplant.

This chain connects TRBV7-9 to TRBJ2-7; a possible D gene is TRBD2 (6 bases). Germline CDR1 SEHNR, CDR2 FQNEAQ (reference sequence). The CDR3 consists of 15 residues. The ends were cut back, 2 bases at V and 2 bases at J, with 13 bases in the middle. CDR3 nucleotide sequence: TGTGCCAGCAGCTTATTCGCTAGCGAGGCCTACGAGCAGTACTTC. Protein sequence: CASSLFASEAYEQYF.

This chain joins TRBV7-9 and TRBJ2-2, with 7 nucleotides matching TRBD2. The junction had 9 bases not matched to a gene; V was cut back by 10 bases and J by 1 base. Germline CDR1 SEHNR, CDR2 FQNEAQ (reference sequence). The CDR3 extends over 15 amino acids. The CDR3 DNA reads TGTGCCACAAAACTCGTAGCGGGGAACACCGGGGAGCTGTTTTTT. The encoded protein is CATKLVAGNTGELFF.

In this sample, this clonotype turned up a few times. The chain uses TRBV14 and TRBJ2-3; 8 nucleotides match TRBD2. The germline CDR1 and CDR2 sequences are SGHDN and FVKESK. The CDR3 is 14 residues long. The junction had 4 bases not matched to a gene; V was cut back by 4 bases and J by 4 bases. The CDR3 here is CASSLGLVADTQYF. In DNA, the CDR3 is TGTGCCAGCAGCCTGGGACTAGTCGCAGATACGCAGTATTTT.

The chain is built from TRBV11-3 and TRBJ2-1; a weak D match, TRBD2 (6 bases). Germline V CDR1 and CDR2: SGHNT, YENEEA. The CDR3 loop spans 16 amino acids. V was clipped by 4 bases and J by 3 bases, with 16 bases between them. As DNA, the CDR3 is TGTGCCAGCAGCTATACCGGGACTTTCGGCTACAATGAGCAGTTCTTC. This gives the protein CASSYTGTFGYNEQFF.

This chain links TRBV7-9 with TRBJ2-3; D not resolved. The CDR3 is made up of 15 amino acids. V was clipped by 1 base and J by 5 bases, with 13 bases between them. Germline V gene sequence: CDR1 SEHNR, CDR2 FQNEAQ (reference sequence). The CDR3 region is CASSLGRQILDTQYF. The CDR3 nucleotides read TGTGCCAGCAGCTTAGGGCGGCAGATACTAGATACGCAGTATTTT. Together with reference TRBV7-9 and TRBJ2-3, the CDR3 gives the full variable domain: DTGVSQNPRHKITKRGQNVTFRCDPISEHNRLYWYRQTLGQGPEFLTYFQNEAQLEKSRLLSDRFSAERPKGSFSTLEIQRTEQGDSAMYLCASSLGRQILDTQYFGPGTRLTVL.

As regards this clonotype: Because the CDR3's place on the DNA is in doubt, the DNA is left out and the CDR3 is given as listed by TCRdb. This sequence joins TRBV20-1 and TRBJ1-2. The germline V gene encodes CDR1 DFQATT and CDR2 SNEGSKA (reference sequence). The CDR3 is 21 residues long, ends included. The CDR3 loop reads CSAGTSTSAVLGYWDYYGYTF.

The chain couples TRBV10-3 to TRBJ2-1; D gene uncertain. This CDR3 has 11 residues. Germline V gives CDR1 ENHRY, CDR2 SYGVKD. Trimming cost V 10 bases and J 5 bases, with 9 bases left between them. The DNA of the CDR3 is TGTGCCACCGGACCGAACAATGAGCAGTTCTTC. Amino acids: CATGPNNEQFF.

The rearrangement uses TRBV5-1 and TRBJ1-1, with no clear D. CDR1 is SGHRS and CDR2 is YFSETQ in the germline V gene. CDR3 length equals 13 residues. The ends were cut back, 0 bases at V and 5 bases at J, with 8 bases in the middle. CDR3 DNA sequence: TGCGCCAGCAGCTTGGACTTGTCTACTGAAGCTTTCTTT. Translation: CASSLDLSTEAFF.

The CDR3 protein is CASRKLAGLFNEQFF. CDR3 sequence (DNA): TGTGCCAGCAGGAAACTAGCGGGACTGTTCAATGAGCAGTTCTTC. The chain joins TRBV5-4 to TRBJ2-1, with TRBD2 identical over 10 bases. The junction had 8 bases not matched to a gene; V was cut back by 5 bases and J by 6 bases. Germline assignment: CDR1 SGHNT and CDR2 YYREEE (reference sequence). This CDR3 contains 15 residues. The full variable domain, its missing parts supplied by reference TRBV5-4 and TRBJ2-1, is ETGVTQSPTHLIKTRGQQVTLRCSSQSGHNTVSWYQQALGQGPQFIFQYYREEENGRGNFPPRFSGLQFPNYSSELNVNALELDDSALYLCASRKLAGLFNEQFFGPGTRLTVL.

The rearrangement uses TRBV18 and TRBJ2-1; 10 bases match TRBD2. CDR1 KGHSH and CDR2 LQKENI come from the germline V gene. CDR3 length: 14 amino acids. J gave up 6 bases and V 4 bases, and 3 bases lay outside the gene matches. The CDR3 loop reads CASSRLAGVNEQFF. CDR3 coding DNA: TGTGCCAGCTCACGCCTAGCGGGAGTCAATGAGCAGTTCTTC.

This rearrangement joins TRBV6-1 to TRBJ2-3; 7 nucleotides align to TRBD1. The J segment lost 2 bases and the V segment lost 8 bases, leaving 10 bases of the junction unmatched. Germline lookup yields CDR1 MNHNS and CDR2 SASEGT. CDR3 length equals 15 residues. The DNA of the CDR3 is TGTGCCAGCGGCTTGTGGGACAGCCTCACAGATACGCAGTATTTT. Translated: CASGLWDSLTDTQYF.

A remark on this clonotype: Germline and junction disagree at one end, which may indicate a read error. The V gene is TRBV7-9, the J gene TRBJ1-2; D is uncertain. Germline V gene data show CDR1 as SEHNR and CDR2 as FQNEAQ (reference sequence). The CDR3 is 14 amino acids. CDR3 loop: CASSLNRRPIELAF. In DNA, the CDR3 is TGTGCCAGCAGCTTAAATCGGCGGCCAATCGAACTCGCCTTC. Full variable domain (outside the CDR3, taken from reference TRBV7-9 and TRBJ1-2): DTGVSQNPRHKITKRGQNVTFRCDPISEHNRLYWYRQTLGQGPEFLTYFQNEAQLEKSRLLSDRFSAERPKGSFSTLEIQRTEQGDSAMYLCASSLNRRPIELAFGSGTRLTVV.

This clonotype was recorded many times. The chain uses TRBV20-1 and TRBJ2-1; D possibly uses TRBD1 or TRBD2 (6 bases each). Germline V lookup: CDR1 DFQATT, CDR2 SNEGSKA (reference sequence). The V end was cut by 6 bases, the J end by 14 bases, with 14 bases between. CDR3 length equals 10 residues. This chain's CDR3 is CSAPRRGEFF. The CDR3 DNA reads as TGCAGTGCCCCACGGAGGGGGGAGTTCTTC.